The entry that follows covers one T cell receptor (beta chain) sequence. What it binds is not known. The read comes to an end 3 residues before the CDR3 does, leaving the germline J gene to fill in the end. V was clipped by 6 bases and J by 0 bases; unmatched bases: 6. The CDR3 sequence is 15 residues long. Per germline, CDR1 KGHSH and CDR2 LQKENI. All donors had a single incident cervical HPV16 infection, not prevalent. This sample stems from a study of T cells in women clearing cervical HPV infection. Study as a whole: Case blood drawn at lesion detection; control blood after infection cleared. Study-level results: CIN3+ cases had significantly higher TCR repertoire richness than controls, but evenness did not differ.

Libraries were prepared by immunoSEQ multiplex PCR; TCRdb keeps only in-frame clonotypes and omits some of them. Listed are 15,000 to 20,000 clones; 16% falls within the top ten. V is TRBV18 and J is TRBJ2-7, with 9 bases matching TRBD2. Sample: blood buffy coat. This sequence was found in a woman between 18 and 70 years old with a cervical HPV16 infection that either progressed to CIN3+ or cleared (not recorded which). The CDR3 loop reads CASSPSGGSSYEQYF. CDR3 DNA (partial): TGTGCCAGCTCTCCAAGCGGGGGGTCCTCCTACGAG.